This TCR beta chain was identified during a study of a mutant IDH1 vaccine in newly diagnosed glioma. As for the study in general: At weeks 1, 3, 5, 7, 11, 15, 19 and 23, patients received a vaccination, eight in all. General study points: The study observed vaccine-induced immune responses in 93.3% of patients.

Assay: immunoSEQ multiplex PCR; the TCRdb copy retains only in-frame clones and omits some. The sample records roughly 11,000 clones, around 87% being singletons. Time point specified: week 5, during vaccination. Mutant IDH1 20-mer peptide, at 300 ug, made up each vaccine dose, with topical imiquimod. This clone was picked up one time. Its antigen remains unknown. This sequence was found in a woman in her 40s with glioma. Some clones in this sample may be carry-over from other donors' samples. The sequencing here drew on PBMCs, taken from a glioma patient whose treatment included an IDH1 peptide vaccine.

The CDR3 bases are TGCGCCAGCAGCTTGGGAGGGGTCGGAGCGGATCAAGAGACCCAGTACTTC. It translates to CASSLGGVGADQETQYF. The chain combines TRBV5-1 with TRBJ2-5; tentatively, D is TRBD1 or TRBD2 (5 bases each). V lost 0 bases, J lost 2 bases, and 17 bases lay in between. Per the germline V gene, CDR1 is SGHRS and CDR2 is YFSETQ. There are 17 residues in the CDR3.